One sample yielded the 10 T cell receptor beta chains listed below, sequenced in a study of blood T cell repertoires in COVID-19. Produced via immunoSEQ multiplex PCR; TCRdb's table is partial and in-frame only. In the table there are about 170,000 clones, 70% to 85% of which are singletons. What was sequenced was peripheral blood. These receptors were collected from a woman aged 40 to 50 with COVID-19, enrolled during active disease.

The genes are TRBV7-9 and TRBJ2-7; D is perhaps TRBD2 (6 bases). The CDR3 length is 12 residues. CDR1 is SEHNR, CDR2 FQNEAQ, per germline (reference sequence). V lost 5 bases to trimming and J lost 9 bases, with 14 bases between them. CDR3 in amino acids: CASSPGLGGQYF. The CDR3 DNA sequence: TGTGCCAGCAGCCCCGGATTGGGGGGGCAGTACTTC.

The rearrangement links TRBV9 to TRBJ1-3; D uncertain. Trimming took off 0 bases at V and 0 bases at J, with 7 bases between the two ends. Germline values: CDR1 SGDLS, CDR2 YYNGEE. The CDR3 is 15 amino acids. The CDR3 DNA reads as TGTGCCAGCAGCGTAGCTGTCAGCTCTGGAAACACCATATATTTT. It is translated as CASSVAVSSGNTIYF.

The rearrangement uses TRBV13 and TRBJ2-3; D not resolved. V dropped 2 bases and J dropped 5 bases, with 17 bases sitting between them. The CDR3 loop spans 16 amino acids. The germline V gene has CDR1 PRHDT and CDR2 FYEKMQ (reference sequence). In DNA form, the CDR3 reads TGTGCCAGCAGCTTACGTCTCGGCCTAGTGTTAGATACGCAGTATTTT. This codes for CASSLRLGLVLDTQYF.

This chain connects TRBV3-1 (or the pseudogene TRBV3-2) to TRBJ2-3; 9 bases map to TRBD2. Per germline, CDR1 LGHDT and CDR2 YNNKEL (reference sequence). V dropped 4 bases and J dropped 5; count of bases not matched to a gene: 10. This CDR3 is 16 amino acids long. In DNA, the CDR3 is TGTGCCAGCAGCCCAACCCGACTAGCGGTAGTAGATACGCAGTATTTT. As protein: CASSPTRLAVVDTQYF.

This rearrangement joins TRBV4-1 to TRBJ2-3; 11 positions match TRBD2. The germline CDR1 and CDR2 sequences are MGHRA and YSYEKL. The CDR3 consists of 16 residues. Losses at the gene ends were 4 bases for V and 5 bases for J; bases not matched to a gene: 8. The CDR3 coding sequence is TGCGCCAGCAGCCCGGATAGCGGGGGGGCCAGAGATACGCAGTATTTT. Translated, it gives CASSPDSGGARDTQYF.

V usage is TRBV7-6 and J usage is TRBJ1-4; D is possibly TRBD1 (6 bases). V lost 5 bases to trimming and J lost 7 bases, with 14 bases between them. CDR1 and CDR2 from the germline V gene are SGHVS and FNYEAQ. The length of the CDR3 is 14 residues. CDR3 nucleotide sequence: TGTGCCAGCAGCCTTGGGGGGGGCTCTGAAAAACTGTTTTTT. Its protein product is CASSLGGGSEKLFF.

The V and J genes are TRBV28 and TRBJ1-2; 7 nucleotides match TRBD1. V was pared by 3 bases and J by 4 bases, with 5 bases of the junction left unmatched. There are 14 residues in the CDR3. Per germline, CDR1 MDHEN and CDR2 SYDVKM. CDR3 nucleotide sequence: TGTGCCAGCAGTTTGAGACAGGGAGGCTATGGCTACACCTTC. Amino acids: CASSLRQGGYGYTF.

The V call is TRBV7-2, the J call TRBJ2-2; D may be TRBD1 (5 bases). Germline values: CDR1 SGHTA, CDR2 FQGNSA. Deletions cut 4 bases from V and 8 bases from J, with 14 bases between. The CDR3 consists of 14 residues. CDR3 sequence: CASSWGPFIGELFF. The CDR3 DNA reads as TGTGCCAGCAGCTGGGGCCCCTTTATAGGGGAGCTGTTTTTT.

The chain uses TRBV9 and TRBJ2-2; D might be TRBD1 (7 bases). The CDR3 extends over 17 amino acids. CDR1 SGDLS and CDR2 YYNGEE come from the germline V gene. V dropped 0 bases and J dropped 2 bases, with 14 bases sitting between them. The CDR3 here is CASSVGRGTENTGELFF. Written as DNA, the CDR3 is TGTGCCAGCAGCGTAGGCCGCGGGACAGAAAACACCGGGGAGCTGTTTTTT.

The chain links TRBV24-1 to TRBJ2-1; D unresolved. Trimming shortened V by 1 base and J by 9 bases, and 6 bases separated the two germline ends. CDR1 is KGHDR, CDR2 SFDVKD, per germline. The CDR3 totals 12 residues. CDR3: CATSDFSSEQFF. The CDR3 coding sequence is TGTGCCACCAGTGATTTTTCTAGTGAGCAGTTCTTC.